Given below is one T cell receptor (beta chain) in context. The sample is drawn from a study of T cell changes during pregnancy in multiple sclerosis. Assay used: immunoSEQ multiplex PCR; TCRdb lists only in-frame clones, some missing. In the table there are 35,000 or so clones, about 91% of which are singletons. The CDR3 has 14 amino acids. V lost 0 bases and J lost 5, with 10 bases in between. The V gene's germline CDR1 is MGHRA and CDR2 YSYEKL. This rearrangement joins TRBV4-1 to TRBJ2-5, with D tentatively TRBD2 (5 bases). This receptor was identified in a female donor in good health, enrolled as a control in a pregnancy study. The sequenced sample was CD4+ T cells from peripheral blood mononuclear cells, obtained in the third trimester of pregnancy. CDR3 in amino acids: CASSQDGLAETQYF. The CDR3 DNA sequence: TGCGCCAGCAGCCAAGATGGGCTAGCCGAGACCCAGTACTTC.